This paragraph covers one T cell receptor (beta chain) sequence. Germline is not matched at one junction end, which may reflect a read error. TCRdb's table, derived via immunoSEQ multiplex PCR, lists solely in-frame clones and lacks some. Of 130,000 to 150,000 clones listed, around 81% were seen once; the top ten hold 7.5% to 9%. The sample originates from a study of blood T cell repertoires in COVID-19. About the research overall: COVID-19 samples from acute and convalescent phases originated in the United States, Italy and Spain. T cells, B-cell-depleted T cells, or PBMCs provided the cDNA or gDNA that served as material.

There are 15 residues in the CDR3. CDR1 is WSHSY and CDR2 is SAAADI in the germline V gene. The sample comprised peripheral blood. The source is a human donor in a cohort sampled during active COVID-19. The V and J genes are TRBV10-2 and TRBJ1-3; TRBD1 aligns across 7 bases. Here the CDR3 reads CASGGQPSSGNAIYF. CDR3 nucleotide sequence: TGCGCCAGCGGGGGACAGCCAAGCTCTGGAAACGCCATATATTTT.